This T cell receptor (beta chain) was retrieved from a study of shared clonotypes between healthy human individuals. Study summary: Used for every donor were three CD4 naive, three CD4 memory, two CD8 naive and one CD8 memory plate.

The donors, all of them Caucasian adults, lived in Nashville, Tennessee. This CDR3 has 14 residues. The germline V gene has CDR1 LNHDA and CDR2 SQIVND (reference sequence). Trimming took off 6 bases at V and 0 bases at J, with 11 bases between the two ends. Clones were sequenced by immunoSEQ multiplex PCR, and TCRdb holds only the in-frame ones, with some missing. In the table there are around 2,000,000 clones, 90% to 95% of which are singletons. The TCR sequence derives from a man aged 18 to 30 in good health. Specimen: naive CD4+ T cells sorted from blood. Subset described: CD45RA+ positively selected. The chain joins TRBV19 to TRBJ1-1; D call uncertain. The CDR3 reads CASSLIGLNTEAFF. CDR3 nucleotides: TGTGCCAGTAGCCTAATTGGGTTGAACACTGAAGCTTTCTTT.